The 7 T cell receptor beta chains given below trace back to one sample, sequenced in a study of graft-versus-host responses after intestinal transplantation. Data came from immunoSEQ multiplex PCR; TCRdb stores just in-frame clones and leaves some out. The table includes around 99,000 clones, roughly 87% detected once. Their cognate antigens are unknown. Sequences were derived from unstimulated CD4+ T cells sorted from spleen or lymph node cells, sampled before transplant. The receptors derive from a human donor who was the organ donor for an intestinal transplant.

The chain employs TRBV27 and TRBJ2-2; D possibly corresponds to TRBD2 (6 bases). V was clipped by 6 bases and J by 1 base, with 9 bases between them. In germline, CDR1 is MNHEY, CDR2 SMNVEV (reference sequence). The CDR3 covers 14 residues. CDR3 in DNA: TGTGCCAGCAGGCGACTAGGGAACACCGGGGAGCTGTTTTTT. It is translated as CASRRLGNTGELFF.

This clone turned up a few times. Other DNA sequences in this specimen translate into the identical CDR3. The rearrangement uses TRBV9 and TRBJ1-2, with 11 bases fitting TRBD1. CDR1 is SGDLS and CDR2 is YYNGEE in the germline V gene. The CDR3 has 14 residues. Trimming removed 1 base from V and 8 bases from J; junction bases left unmatched: 4. The CDR3 loop reads CASSVRGDRGGYTF. The CDR3 nucleotides read TGTGCCAGCAGCGTACGGGGGGACAGGGGGGGCTACACCTTC. Complete variable domain (other parts from reference TRBV9 and TRBJ1-2): DSGVTQTPKHLITATGQRVTLRCSPRSGDLSVYWYQQSLDQGLQFLIQYYNGEERAKGNILERFSAQQFPDLHSELNLSSLELGDSALYFCASSVRGDRGGYTFGSGTRLTVV.

The gene calls are TRBV10-3 and TRBJ1-1, with D uncertain. Trimming left V 6 bases short and J 2 bases short, with 16 bases between. Germline CDR1 ENHRY, CDR2 SYGVKD. This CDR3 is built from 15 residues. This CDR3 is CAIRGSGPSNTEAFF. The CDR3 bases are TGTGCCATCAGGGGATCGGGCCCCTCTAACACTGAAGCTTTCTTT.

This clone was observed once. The rearrangement links TRBV9 to TRBJ1-6; D might be TRBD1 (6 bases). Between the trimmed V and J ends, which lost 3 bases and 7 bases, there was a span of 14 bases. CDR1 SGDLS and CDR2 YYNGEE come from the germline V gene. This CDR3 is built from 15 residues. CDR3 loop: CASSATGGGNSPLHF. The CDR3 DNA reads as TGTGCCAGCAGCGCTACCGGGGGCGGAAATTCACCCCTCCACTTT.

The gene calls are TRBV7-9 and TRBJ2-1; TRBD2 is a possible D gene (7 bases). This CDR3 contains 14 residues. Trimming left V 1 base short and J 10 bases short, with 14 bases between. CDR1 SEHNR and CDR2 FQNEAQ come from the germline V gene (reference sequence). CDR3 sequence (DNA): TGTGCCAGCAGCTTAGTGGCGGGGGCCTGGGAGCAGTTCTTC. This codes for CASSLVAGAWEQFF.

The V call is TRBV15, the J call TRBJ2-5; 10 bases fit TRBD2. The germline V gene has CDR1 LNHNV and CDR2 YYDKDF (reference sequence). CDR3 length: 18 amino acids. Germline trimming cut 0 bases from V and 5 bases from J; bases unmatched to any gene: 12. The CDR3 nucleotides are TGTGCCACCAGCAGAGATCATGCTAGCGGGGGTCCGTGGGAGACCCAGTACTTC. It yields the protein CATSRDHASGGPWETQYF.

The chain joins TRBV6-6 to TRBJ2-6; D unclear. Trimming shortened V by 6 bases and J by 4 bases, and 10 bases separated the two germline ends. The CDR3 is made up of 14 amino acids. CDR1 is MNHNY and CDR2 is SVGAGI in the germline V gene (reference sequence). The CDR3 reads CASREGSGANVLTF. CDR3 nucleotides: TGTGCCAGCAGGGAAGGGTCAGGGGCCAACGTCCTGACTTTC.